This TCR beta chain was sequenced for a study of monozygotic twins with inflammatory bowel disease. Study-level results: What may have added variability to patient repertoires is that immunosuppressive treatments differed. Healthy co-twins showed greater TCRbeta diversity (inverse Simpson) than IBD patients.

Germline V lookup: CDR1 LGHDT, CDR2 YNNKEL (reference sequence). This CDR3 region has 12 residues. Every TCR library drew on about 3,700 ng of total RNA. The unique tags termed UMIs, each holding a 6-nucleotide sample barcode, were added by means of template switching. From its re-call of the 5' RACE reads, TCRdb lists each CDR3 protein once, without DNA. The sample totals about 450,000 distinct CDR3 sequences. In the case of this clonotype: The antigen is not known.

The chain carries TRBV3-1 and TRBJ1-1. The sample was blood. The receptor's source is a human donor with ulcerative colitis or Crohn's disease, or a healthy co-twin of an affected twin (not recorded which). The CDR3 reads CAGSRSEFEAFF.